This T cell receptor (beta chain) was sequenced for a study of response to subunit inactivated influenza vaccine. TCRdb re-derived calls from the RT-PCR reads in MiXCR, one entry per CDR3 protein. The sample carries hundreds of thousands of distinct CDR3 sequences, roughly 14% recorded once. This CDR3 spans 16 amino acids. The germline V gene has CDR1 SGHTA and CDR2 FQGTGA. Unmatched junction bases numbered 9, after V lost 1 base and J lost 9 bases. The V gene is TRBV7-3, the J gene TRBJ2-1, with 10 bases that match TRBD2. Sequencing used PBMCs from blood, obtained approximately 15 days before vaccination. This receptor was taken from a man aged 50 to 59 who received an inactivated influenza vaccine. The CDR3 spells CASSLISSGSSAEQFF. Here the CDR3 DNA reads TGTGCCAGCAGCTTAATATCTAGCGGGAGTTCGGCTGAGCAGTTCTTC.